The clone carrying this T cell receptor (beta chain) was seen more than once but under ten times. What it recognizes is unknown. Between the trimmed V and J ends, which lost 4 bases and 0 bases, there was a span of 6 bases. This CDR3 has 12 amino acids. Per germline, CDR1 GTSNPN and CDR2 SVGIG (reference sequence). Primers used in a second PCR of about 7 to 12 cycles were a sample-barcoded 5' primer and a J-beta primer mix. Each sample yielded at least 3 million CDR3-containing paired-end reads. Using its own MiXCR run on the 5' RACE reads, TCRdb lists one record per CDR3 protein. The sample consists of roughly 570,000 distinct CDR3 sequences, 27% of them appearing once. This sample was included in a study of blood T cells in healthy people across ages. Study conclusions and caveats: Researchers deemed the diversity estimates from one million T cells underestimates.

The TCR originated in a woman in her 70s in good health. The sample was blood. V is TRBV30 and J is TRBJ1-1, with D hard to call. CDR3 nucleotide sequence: TGTGCCTGGACTAGAATGAACACTGAAGCTTTCTTT. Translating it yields CAWTRMNTEAFF.